The 24 T cell receptor beta chains below all came from one sample that was sequenced in a study of cytomegalovirus exposure and HLA in healthy donors. The PCR employed 60 Vbeta primers together with 13 Jbeta primers. This table comes from immunoSEQ multiplex PCR, and its TCRdb copy is limited to in-frame clones, with some not included. The sample totals just over 200,000 clones. The sequenced material came from PBMCs. These receptors all come from a girl aged 2 to 10 in good health and CMV-seropositive.

CDR3 DNA sequence: TGTGCCAGCGGAGAAGGGGGACAGTCGGCTCAGCCCCAGCATTTT. Its protein is CASGEGGQSAQPQHF. The V gene is TRBV6-5, the J gene TRBJ1-5; 7 nucleotides align to TRBD1. CDR1 is MNHEY, CDR2 SVGAGI, per germline. There are 15 residues in the CDR3. After removal of 8 bases from V and 6 bases from J, the junction contained 13 bases not matched to a gene.

This chain connects TRBV19 to TRBJ2-1, with a possible D match to TRBD1 (6 bases). V was clipped by 5 bases and J by 9 bases, with 11 bases between them. The CDR3 totals 12 residues. Per germline, CDR1 LNHDA and CDR2 SQIVND (reference sequence). The CDR3 DNA reads as TGTGCCAGTAGTGGAACAGGGAGTGAGCAGTTCTTC. Translation: CASSGTGSEQFF.

The chain joins TRBV12-5 to TRBJ2-5, with D possibly TRBD2 on 5 matching bases. The end of the DNA is better explained by TRBJ2-7, so the J call may be wrong. Germline loops: CDR1 LGHNT, CDR2 FRNRAP. This CDR3 region has 14 residues. CDR3 bases: TGTGCTAGTGGTTTCCGGGGATCTTGGTACGAGCAGTACTTC. Protein product: CASGFRGSWYEQYF.

This rearrangement joins TRBV5-1 to TRBJ2-1; 7 bases are a match to TRBD2. The CDR3 covers 15 residues. J gave up 6 bases and V 5 bases, and 11 bases lay outside the gene matches. Germline-derived CDR1 and CDR2 are SGHRS and YFSETQ. CDR3 coding DNA: TGCGCCAGCAGTCCAAGCGGGATATCACCCAATGAGCAGTTCTTC. It specifies CASSPSGISPNEQFF.

The chain recombines TRBV2 with TRBJ2-2; D might be TRBD2 (6 bases). The CDR3 spans 14 residues. The ends were cut back, 4 bases at V and 7 bases at J, with 13 bases in the middle. Germline V gene sequence: CDR1 SNHLY, CDR2 FYNNEI. CDR3 sequence (DNA): TGTGCCAGCAGTGTGGCAGGTAGCGGCGGGGAGCTGTTTTTT. This translates into CASSVAGSGGELFF. Full variable domain (rest looked up from reference TRBV2 and TRBJ2-2): EPEVTQTPSHQVTQMGQEVILRCVPISNHLYFYWYRQILGQKVEFLVSFYNNEISEKSEIFDDQFSVERPDGSNFTLKIRSTKLEDSAMYFCASSVAGSGGELFFGEGSRLTVL.

J is TRBJ2-7 and V is TRBV5-1; 7 bases agree with TRBD2. This CDR3 is built from 17 residues. After removal of 3 bases from V and 1 base from J, the junction contained 13 bases not matched to a gene. Per the germline V gene, CDR1 is SGHRS and CDR2 is YFSETQ. CDR3 in amino acids: CASSYGSGTTTSYEQYF. The CDR3, as DNA: TGCGCCAGCAGCTACGGGTCCGGGACTACCACGTCCTACGAGCAGTACTTC.

The chain combines TRBV6-5 with TRBJ1-1, with 9 bases lining up with TRBD1. The CDR3 loop spans 15 amino acids. Germline trimming cut 5 bases from V and 4 bases from J; bases unmatched to any gene: 8. The germline gives CDR1 MNHEY, CDR2 SVGAGI. CDR3 in amino acids: CASSIDRGIGTEAFF. Written as DNA, the CDR3 is TGTGCCAGCAGTATAGACAGGGGGATCGGCACTGAAGCTTTCTTT.

The V call is TRBV28, the J call TRBJ2-7; maybe TRBD2 (6 bases). The CDR3 length is 15 residues. Germline CDR1 is MDHEN and CDR2 is SYDVKM. V was clipped by 4 bases and J by 8 bases, with 21 bases between them. In nucleotides, the CDR3 is TGTGCCAGCAGTTATCCGGGACTCCCTCTTAGAAAGCAGTACTTC. Translating gives CASSYPGLPLRKQYF. The full variable domain, its missing parts supplied by reference TRBV28 and TRBJ2-7, is DVKVTQSSRYLVKRTGEKVFLECVQDMDHENMFWYRQDPGLGLRLIYFSYDVKMKEKGDIPEGYSVSREKKERFSLILESASTNQTSMYLCASSYPGLPLRKQYFGPGTRLTVT.

V and J are TRBV7-2 and TRBJ1-2; no clear D gene. Germline V gene data show CDR1 as SGHTA and CDR2 as FQGNSA. The V gene lost 5 bases and the J gene lost 6 bases, with 16 bases spanning the gap. The CDR3 extends over 14 amino acids. CDR3 nucleotides: TGTGCCAGCAGCCCACGTGTAGAGGTGGATGGCTACACCTTC. Its translation: CASSPRVEVDGYTF.

The V call is TRBV2, the J call TRBJ2-5, with D possibly being TRBD1 (5 bases). V was trimmed by 11 bases and J by 2 bases, leaving 24 bases between them. The germline V gene encodes CDR1 SNHLY and CDR2 FYNNEI. The CDR3 sequence is 16 residues long. This chain's CDR3 is CASLGAPKGRQETQYF. The DNA for the CDR3 is TGTGCCTCTCTTGGGGCCCCCAAAGGCCGACAAGAGACCCAGTACTTC.

This chain links TRBV5-1 with TRBJ1-1; D may be TRBD1 (6 bases). V dropped 1 base and J dropped 4 bases, with 11 bases sitting between them. This CDR3 comprises 14 residues. Per the germline V gene, CDR1 is SGHRS and CDR2 is YFSETQ. Here the CDR3 DNA reads TGCGCCAGCAGCTTGTTAATGACAGGCACTGAAGCTTTCTTT. Amino acid sequence: CASSLLMTGTEAFF.

The rearrangement uses TRBV10-3 and TRBJ2-3, with 11 bases lining up with TRBD2. The V and J ends lost 6 bases and 5 bases, in that order; junction bases with no gene match: 1. The CDR3 contains 13 residues. The V gene's germline CDR1 is ENHRY and CDR2 SYGVKD. Here the CDR3 reads CAIRTSGRDTQYF. CDR3 nucleotides: TGTGCCATCAGAACTAGCGGGAGAGATACGCAGTATTTT.

The chain has TRBV5-4 and TRBJ1-5; 9 nucleotides line up with TRBD1. V gave up 3 bases and J gave up 2 bases; unmatched junction bases: 3. CDR1 and CDR2 (germline): SGHNT, YYREEE (reference sequence). CDR3 length: 15 amino acids. CDR3 in amino acids: CASSSDRGGNQPQHF. CDR3 DNA: TGTGCCAGCAGCTCTGACAGGGGGGGCAATCAGCCCCAGCATTTT.

This chain uses TRBV7-2 with TRBJ1-1; no clear D. Germline V gene data show CDR1 as SGHTA and CDR2 as FQGNSA. CDR3 length equals 14 residues. V lost 1 base and J lost 0, with 6 bases in between. CDR3 bases: TGTGCCAGCAGCTTAGATCGGGTGAACACTGAAGCTTTCTTT. Residues: CASSLDRVNTEAFF. The variable domain in full, with the rest retrieved from reference TRBV7-2 and TRBJ1-1, is GAGVSQSPSNKVTEKGKDVELRCDPISGHTALYWYRQSLGQGLEFLIYFQGNSAPDKSGLPSDRFSAERTGGSVSTLTIQRTQQEDSAVYLCASSLDRVNTEAFFGQGTRLTVV.

The gene calls are TRBV7-9 and TRBJ2-2; 9 positions agree with TRBD2. Germline CDR1 and CDR2: SEHNR and FQNEAQ (reference sequence). This CDR3 contains 16 residues. After removal of 1 base from V and 4 bases from J, the junction contained 4 bases not matched to a gene. As DNA, the CDR3 is TGTGCCAGCAGCTTAGAAGGCGGGAGGGCCACCGGGGAGCTGTTTTTT. It encodes CASSLEGGRATGELFF. The full variable domain, in which reference TRBV7-9 and TRBJ2-2 provide the parts outside the CDR3, is DTGVSQNPRHKITKRGQNVTFRCDPISEHNRLYWYRQTLGQGPEFLTYFQNEAQLEKSRLLSDRFSAERPKGSFSTLEIQRTEQGDSAMYLCASSLEGGRATGELFFGEGSRLTVL.

The chain employs TRBV7-2 and TRBJ2-2, with a tentative D call TRBD2 (5 bases). CDR1 and CDR2 from the germline V gene are SGHTA and FQGNSA. V shed 3 bases and J shed 1 base, with 15 bases lying between them. The CDR3 contains 17 residues. The CDR3 region is CASSLIFQRLNTGELFF. The DNA for the CDR3 is TGTGCCAGCAGCTTGATTTTCCAGCGGCTGAACACCGGGGAGCTGTTTTTT.

To note about this clone: One end of the junction is discordant with germline, which a read error may explain. This CDR3 is also generated by other DNA sequences in the sample. The genes are TRBV7-8 and TRBJ2-7; 9 bases agree with TRBD2. The CDR3 sequence is 15 residues long. Germline CDR1 SGHVS, CDR2 FQNEAQ. CDR3 in DNA: TGCGCCAGCAGCTTGTCACTAGCGGGTGCCTACGAGCAGTACTTC. It specifies CASSLSLAGAYEQYF.

The chain recombines TRBV6-1 with TRBJ2-3; tentatively, D is TRBD2 (6 bases). Germline assignment: CDR1 MNHNS and CDR2 SASEGT. The CDR3 extends over 13 amino acids. Trimming shortened V by 5 bases and J by 6 bases, and 12 bases separated the two germline ends. The CDR3 DNA is TGTGCCAGCAGTAAAGGACTACTCGATACGCAGTATTTT. Translation gives CASSKGLLDTQYF.

The V call is TRBV7-2, the J call TRBJ2-7; D not resolved. V lost 2 bases, J lost 4 bases, and 12 bases lay in between. Per germline, CDR1 SGHTA and CDR2 FQGNSA. The CDR3 is made up of 14 amino acids. CDR3 sequence (DNA): TGTGCCAGCAGCTTATCACTCTTGAATTACGAGCAGTACTTC. Translation: CASSLSLLNYEQYF.

The chain uses TRBV15 and TRBJ2-5; D possibly corresponds to TRBD2 (5 bases). The better agreement between TRBJ2-7 and the DNA end casts doubt on the J call. Germline CDR1 reads LNHNV; CDR2 reads YYDKDF (reference sequence). CDR3 size: 14 residues. The CDR3 region is CATSAPGIPYEQYF. In nucleotides, the CDR3 is TGTGCCACCAGCGCCCCCGGGATCCCCTACGAGCAGTACTTC.

The chain couples TRBV18 to TRBJ1-6, with D hard to call. The CDR3 is 13 residues long. Per germline, CDR1 KGHSH and CDR2 LQKENI. The V end lost 1 base, the J end lost 5 bases, and 3 bases lay between the germline ends. CDR3 residues: CASSPLDNSPLHF. CDR3 bases: TGTGCCAGCTCACCACTAGATAATTCACCCCTCCACTTT.

V usage is TRBV11-2 and J usage is TRBJ2-1, with 7 nucleotides matching TRBD1. V was pared by 1 base and J by 6 bases, with 3 bases of the junction left unmatched. CDR3 length: 14 amino acids. Per the germline V gene, CDR1 is SGHAT and CDR2 is FQNNGV. The CDR3 bases are TGTGCCAGCAGCTTAGGCACAGGGGCCAATGAGCAGTTCTTC. This sequence encodes CASSLGTGANEQFF.

This chain uses TRBV27 with TRBJ2-5, with TRBD1 matching over 10 bases. The J call may not be correct, given that the DNA end is closer to TRBJ2-7. The CDR3 loop spans 15 amino acids. Germline loops: CDR1 MNHEY, CDR2 SMNVEV (reference sequence). CDR3 residues: CASSEGQGISYEQYF. CDR3 bases: TGTGCCAGCAGCGAGGGACAGGGGATTTCCTACGAGCAGTACTTC.

The chain links TRBV27 to TRBJ1-1, with 7 bases aligning to TRBD1. The germline gives CDR1 MNHEY, CDR2 SMNVEV (reference sequence). Unmatched junction bases numbered 8, after V lost 0 bases and J lost 4 bases. CDR3 size: 16 residues. The CDR3 nucleotides are TGTGCCAGCAGTTTATCGATGGTGGCAGGGGGCACTGAAGCTTTCTTT. As protein: CASSLSMVAGGTEAFF.